The 29 T cell receptor beta chains below come from one sample, sequenced in a study of blood T cells in healthy people across ages (dated by TCRdb to about 2015). The receptor library was made with 5' RACE. Sequenced on an Illumina HiSeq 2500. The second PCR ran for about 7 to 11 cycles and used a J-beta primer mix along with a sample-barcoded 5' primer. In-frame beta chains were kept once TCRdb had trimmed the public reads at Q25 with fastp and called clones with MiXCR. Every entry covers one CDR3 protein and lists the most common genes and DNA from its rows. The sample table holds 1.5 million to 2 million distinct CDR3 sequences, of which around half were seen once. The ten most abundant clones make up more than 2% of the sample. Sequenced: blood. The receptors derive from a woman aged 40 to 50 in good health.

V is TRBV5-6 and J is TRBJ2-1; D remains unclear. The CDR3 is 13 amino acids. Germline CDR1 is SGHDT and CDR2 is YYEEEE. Between the trimmed V and J ends, which lost 4 bases and 6 bases, there was a span of 11 bases. This chain's CDR3 is CASSRTESNEQFF. The CDR3 nucleotides read TGTGCCAGCAGCCGTACAGAGAGCAATGAGCAGTTCTTC.

The chain links TRBV15 to TRBJ2-4; 10 bases align to TRBD1. TRBJ2-7 explains the end of the DNA better; the J call may be wrong. The CDR3 loop spans 15 amino acids. Germline lookup yields CDR1 LNHNV and CDR2 YYDKDF (reference sequence). The CDR3 is CATSRVRDRGNEQYF. The CDR3 DNA is TGTGCCACCAGCAGAGTTCGGGACAGGGGAAACGAGCAGTACTTC.

The CDR3 region is CASSTTGTSGAEADTQYF. Here the CDR3 DNA reads TGTGCCAGCAGCACAACCGGGACTAGCGGGGCCGAGGCGGATACGCAGTATTTT. The chain couples TRBV11-2 to TRBJ2-3, with 13 nucleotides matching TRBD2. In germline, CDR1 is SGHAT, CDR2 FQNNGV. The V segment lost 5 bases and the J segment 6 bases; nucleotides outside the gene matches: 14. This CDR3 contains 18 residues.

J is TRBJ1-2 and V is TRBV5-1, with TRBD1 identical over 9 bases. This CDR3 contains 15 residues. J lost 4 bases, V lost 4 bases, and 8 bases had no gene match. Germline assignment: CDR1 SGHRS and CDR2 YFSETQ. The CDR3 DNA sequence: TGCGCCAGCAGCCTCGAGGACAGGGGCCCCTATGGCTACACCTTC. This encodes CASSLEDRGPYGYTF.

This clonotype has only a few counts. The V gene is TRBV6-2 or TRBV6-3, the J gene TRBJ2-3; D ambiguous. Per germline, CDR1 MNHEY and CDR2 SVGEGT. The V and J ends lost 4 bases and 9 bases respectively, with 8 bases between them. CDR3 length: 11 amino acids. CDR3 protein: CASSSGRTQYF. The CDR3 DNA reads as TGTGCCAGCAGTTCCGGACGGACGCAGTATTTT.

V usage is TRBV10-3 and J usage is TRBJ1-4; D possibly corresponds to TRBD1 (5 bases). The germline gives CDR1 ENHRY, CDR2 SYGVKD. The CDR3 length is 14 residues. With 6 bases removed from V and 5 bases from J, the gap between germline ends came to 13 bases. CDR3: CAIRGGALNEKLFF. CDR3 nucleotide sequence: TGTGCCATCAGGGGGGGTGCCCTGAATGAAAAACTGTTTTTT.

This clonotype occurred a few times. This chain uses TRBV4-3 with TRBJ1-5; no firm D call. Per germline, CDR1 LGHNA and CDR2 YSLEER. The CDR3 contains 14 residues. Trimming removed 0 bases from V and 0 bases from J, with 3 bases in between. The CDR3 region has the DNA TGCGCCAGCAGCCAAGATCGTAGCAATCAGCCCCAGCATTTT. Protein product: CASSQDRSNQPQHF.

The chain has TRBV20-1 and TRBJ2-4, with 8 bases lining up with TRBD2. Per the germline V gene, CDR1 is DFQATT and CDR2 is SNEGSKA (reference sequence). With V trimmed by 6 bases and J by 2 bases, 9 bases remained unmatched. The CDR3 loop spans 15 amino acids. CDR3 DNA sequence: TGCAGTGCCGGCGTGCCTAGCGGGCCCAAAAACATTCAGTACTTC. Its protein product is CSAGVPSGPKNIQYF.

The CDR3 region has the DNA TGCAGTGTTCCGATGGCAGGGGGTCGTGAGACCCAGTACTTC. Its protein is CSVPMAGGRETQYF. J is TRBJ2-7 and V is TRBV20-1; 7 nucleotides match TRBD1. The DNA matches TRBJ2-5 better at its end, which makes the J call doubtful. The CDR3 spans 14 residues. Germline CDR1 is DFQATT and CDR2 is SNEGSKA (reference sequence).

This clonotype was seen a handful of times. The gene calls are TRBV11-2 and TRBJ2-3; D is possibly TRBD2 (6 bases). Trimming left V 3 bases short and J 0 bases short, with 19 bases between. The CDR3 has 18 residues. In germline, CDR1 is SGHAT, CDR2 FQNNGV. The CDR3 loop is CASSLRRGLALSTDTQYF. The CDR3 DNA reads TGTGCCAGCAGCTTGCGCCGTGGCCTAGCGCTTAGCACAGATACGCAGTATTTT.

This clonotype was seen more than once but under ten times. This chain links TRBV5-1 with TRBJ2-3, with D possibly called TRBD1 or TRBD2 (5 bases each). The germline V and J ends were trimmed by 2 bases and 0 bases, with 13 bases remaining between them. This CDR3 is built from 16 residues. CDR1 is SGHRS, CDR2 YFSETQ, per germline. The CDR3 coding sequence is TGCGCCAGCAGCTTCGGGACCGAGAGCAGCACAGATACGCAGTATTTT. Its translation is CASSFGTESSTDTQYF.

This clonotype was picked up a small number of times. As DNA, the CDR3 is TGTGCCAGCAGTGAATATCCGGCAGGGGATGGCTACACCTTC. This encodes CASSEYPAGDGYTF. The chain has TRBV25-1 and TRBJ1-2; D might be TRBD1 (6 bases). The ends were cut back, 0 bases at V and 6 bases at J, with 11 bases in the middle. This CDR3 has 14 residues. Germline-derived CDR1 and CDR2 are MGHDK and SYGVNS.

V and J are TRBV6-1 and TRBJ1-4; no firm D call. The germline V and J ends were trimmed by 4 bases and 7 bases, with 13 bases remaining between them. This CDR3 comprises 14 residues. CDR1 and CDR2 from the germline V gene are MNHNS and SASEGT. CDR3 in DNA: TGTGCCAGCAGTGTCCTTGCTGGACTTGAAAAACTGTTTTTT. Residues: CASSVLAGLEKLFF.

This clonotype has just a few counts. The chain combines TRBV7-9 with TRBJ1-4, with TRBD1 as a possible D gene (6 bases). The CDR3 is made up of 14 amino acids. Germline CDR1 SEHNR, CDR2 FQNEAQ (reference sequence). The germline V and J ends were trimmed by 4 bases and 3 bases, with 9 bases remaining between them. Written as DNA, the CDR3 is TGTGCCAGCAGCTCGGGGGCAGCTAATGAAAAACTGTTTTTT. The encoded protein is CASSSGAANEKLFF.

This clonotype was seen a few times. The chain joins TRBV6-2 or TRBV6-3 to TRBJ1-2, with a possible D match to TRBD1 (6 bases). V lost 5 bases and J lost 5, with 15 bases in between. Looked up from germline, CDR1 is MNHEY and CDR2 is SVGEGT. This CDR3 has 14 residues. The CDR3 reads CASSRSGTTYGYTF. The CDR3 nucleotides read TGTGCCAGCAGTCGCTCCGGGACAACTTATGGCTACACCTTC.

The chain recombines TRBV12-3 or TRBV12-4 with TRBJ2-5; TRBD1 or TRBD2 may be the D gene (6 bases each). The J call may not be correct, given that the DNA end is closer to TRBJ2-7. This CDR3 has 16 amino acids. The CDR3 is CASSLRLRGRSVEQYF. The CDR3 DNA sequence: TGTGCCAGCAGTTTACGCCTCCGGGGGCGCTCCGTCGAGCAGTACTTC.

The chain couples TRBV6-2 or TRBV6-3 to TRBJ2-7; TRBD2 might be the D (6 bases). Germline assignment: CDR1 MNHEY and CDR2 SVGEGT. V lost 4 bases and J 3 bases, leaving 10 bases between the germline ends. This CDR3 contains 13 residues. The chain's CDR3 is CASSWGLVYEQYF. The CDR3 DNA follows: TGTGCCAGCAGTTGGGGACTGGTCTACGAGCAGTACTTC.

The chain combines TRBV9 with TRBJ2-3; 7 nucleotides match TRBD1. The CDR3 loop spans 14 amino acids. In germline, CDR1 is SGDLS, CDR2 YYNGEE. The J segment lost 6 bases and the V segment lost 4 bases, leaving 8 bases of the junction unmatched. DNA for the CDR3: TGTGCCAGCAGCCCCCGCTCACAGGGGGATACGCAGTATTTT. Translated, it gives CASSPRSQGDTQYF. Combining the CDR3 with reference TRBV9 and TRBJ2-3 gives the whole variable domain DSGVTQTPKHLITATGQRVTLRCSPRSGDLSVYWYQQSLDQGLQFLIQYYNGEERAKGNILERFSAQQFPDLHSELNLSSLELGDSALYFCASSPRSQGDTQYFGPGTRLTVL.

V is TRBV6-2 or TRBV6-3 and J is TRBJ2-7; 7 bases map to TRBD2. This CDR3 has 16 amino acids. V lost 8 bases to trimming and J lost 1 base; unmatched junction nucleotides: 14. Germline-derived CDR1 and CDR2 are MNHEY and SVGEGT. The CDR3, as DNA: TGTGCCAGCCAAGGGGCGCGGGGGAGATCTTCCTACGAGCAGTACTTC. Residues: CASQGARGRSSYEQYF.

This sequence joins TRBV4-2 and TRBJ2-3, with 15 bases identical to TRBD2. The germline V gene has CDR1 LGHNA and CDR2 YNFKEQ. Trimming took 3 bases from V and 1 from J; bases not matched to a gene: 14. CDR3 length equals 21 residues. CDR3 bases: TGTGCCAGCAGCCACTACGTCCTCGGACTAGCGGGGGGGAGGGGCACAGATACGCAGTATTTT. It specifies CASSHYVLGLAGGRGTDTQYF.

The CDR3 DNA reads as TGTGCCAGCAGGCTGACAGGGGGATTAGGAGAGCAGTACTTC. It translates to CASRLTGGLGEQYF. The V gene is TRBV11-1, the J gene TRBJ2-7; 9 bases line up with TRBD1. The CDR3 is 14 residues long. Germline-derived CDR1 and CDR2 are SGHAT and FQDESV (reference sequence). Trimming took 6 bases from V and 7 from J; bases not matched to a gene: 10. Full variable domain (outside the CDR3, taken from reference TRBV11-1 and TRBJ2-7): EAEVAQSPRYKITEKSQAVAFWCDPISGHATLYWYRQILGQGPELLVQFQDESVVDDSQLPKDRFSAERLKGVDSTLKIQPAELGDSAMYLCASRLTGGLGEQYFGPGTRLTVT.

The genes are TRBV5-1 and TRBJ2-3; possible D gene TRBD2, 5 bases. The V end lost 3 bases, the J end lost 0 bases, and 11 bases lay between the germline ends. The CDR3 runs to 15 residues. Germline V gene sequence: CDR1 SGHRS, CDR2 YFSETQ. CDR3 nucleotides: TGCGCCAGCAGCTGGTTAGCGCGTAGCACAGATACGCAGTATTTT. The encoded protein is CASSWLARSTDTQYF.

The chain couples TRBV25-1 to TRBJ1-2, with TRBD1 matching 7 bases. Germline V gives CDR1 MGHDK, CDR2 SYGVNS. The CDR3 length is 17 residues. V shed 4 bases and J 0 bases; nucleotides not matched to a gene: 11. Written as DNA, the CDR3 is TGTGCCAGCAGTGCTGGGGACAGCCCGGCGCCTAACTATGGCTACACCTTC. This encodes CASSAGDSPAPNYGYTF.

This clonotype appeared a few times. The chain combines TRBV5-1 with TRBJ2-3; 9 bases are a match to TRBD2. V dropped 0 bases and J dropped 2; count of bases not matched to a gene: 10. This CDR3 region has 18 residues. CDR1 and CDR2 from the germline V gene are SGHRS and YFSETQ. CDR3 sequence reads: CASSLGGGLAGITDTQYF. Written as DNA, the CDR3 is TGCGCCAGCAGCTTGGGAGGAGGGCTAGCGGGGATCACAGATACGCAGTATTTT.

The V and J genes are TRBV28 and TRBJ1-6; D gene uncertain. Trimming stripped 5 bases from V and 10 bases from J, with 18 bases between. This CDR3 has 15 amino acids. Germline CDR1 is MDHEN and CDR2 is SYDVKM. The CDR3 region has the DNA TGTGCCAGCAGTCCTCCGACCCACGCCGGCTCACCCCTCCACTTT. It translates to CASSPPTHAGSPLHF. The full variable domain, in which reference TRBV28 and TRBJ1-6 provide the parts outside the CDR3, is DVKVTQSSRYLVKRTGEKVFLECVQDMDHENMFWYRQDPGLGLRLIYFSYDVKMKEKGDIPEGYSVSREKKERFSLILESASTNQTSMYLCASSPPTHAGSPLHFGNGTRLTVT.

This clonotype appeared a few times. The chain joins TRBV5-1 to TRBJ2-1, with 10 bases matching TRBD1. The CDR3 spans 17 residues. V was clipped by 2 bases and J by 0 bases; unmatched bases: 5. Germline V gene data show CDR1 as SGHRS and CDR2 as YFSETQ. CDR3 sequence: CASSFMGQGSSYNEQFF. The CDR3 region has the DNA TGCGCCAGCAGCTTTATGGGACAGGGGAGCTCCTACAATGAGCAGTTCTTC.

There are a few counts of this clonotype. J is TRBJ1-5 and V is TRBV27, with D possibly matching TRBD1 (5 bases). Germline V gene data show CDR1 as MNHEY and CDR2 as SMNVEV (reference sequence). This CDR3 spans 14 amino acids. V was cut by 5 bases and J by 2 bases, with 10 bases left in between. The CDR3 DNA reads TGTGCCAGCAGTCCTCGGGACGGCAATCAGCCCCAGCATTTT. Translation gives CASSPRDGNQPQHF.

V usage is TRBV11-3 and J usage is TRBJ2-1; 13 bases are shared with TRBD2. J lost 6 bases, V lost 5 bases, and 7 bases had no gene match. Germline V gene data show CDR1 as SGHNT and CDR2 as YENEEA. CDR3 length: 16 residues. CDR3 residues: CASSNPGTSGVNEQFF. DNA of the CDR3: TGTGCCAGCAGCAACCCCGGGACTAGCGGGGTCAATGAGCAGTTCTTC.

This clonotype has at least ten counts. This sequence joins TRBV29-1 and TRBJ2-7, with 7 bases lining up with TRBD1. Germline V gene lookup returns CDR1 SQVTM and CDR2 ANQGSEA. V trimming: 6 bases; J trimming: 0 bases; junction bases outside the gene matches: 5. The CDR3 spans 13 residues. For the CDR3, the DNA is TGCAGCGTAGGGGGCCGCGACTCCTACGAGCAGTACTTC. Encoded protein: CSVGGRDSYEQYF.